Each of the 21 T cell receptor beta chains below was sequenced from the same sample in a study of beta chain features in type 1 diabetes. Expressed TCRB transcripts were sequenced after all isolated RNA was converted to cDNA. Profiled with immunoSEQ multiplex PCR; TCRdb holds only in-frame clones, not every one. Of about 210,000 clones detected, about a tenth appear once; the ten largest clones hold 1% to 1.5%. Sequencing input: central memory CD4+ T cells from blood. Receptor source: a man aged 18 to 29 in good health.

This clone was found a few times. This chain connects TRBV11-1 to TRBJ1-4; 8 bases align to TRBD1. The CDR3 extends over 16 amino acids. With 3 bases clipped from V and 5 bases from J, the junction kept 8 bases outside the gene matches. Germline assignment: CDR1 SGHAT and CDR2 FQDESV (reference sequence). This chain's CDR3 is CASSLEPGQENEKLFF. CDR3 sequence (DNA): TGTGCCAGCAGCTTGGAACCGGGACAGGAGAATGAAAAACTGTTTTTT.

This clone was seen more than once but under ten times. The chain has TRBV6-1 and TRBJ2-5; 12 positions match TRBD2. V dropped 1 base and J dropped 4; count of bases not matched to a gene: 4. From germline, CDR1 is MNHNS and CDR2 SASEGT. The CDR3 extends over 16 amino acids. CDR3 sequence: CASSEDLAGGGETQYF. In DNA, the CDR3 is TGTGCCAGCAGTGAAGACCTAGCGGGAGGGGGAGAGACCCAGTACTTC.

This clone was picked up many times. The chain carries TRBV5-6 and TRBJ2-5; D unclear. Deletions cut 0 bases from V and 1 base from J, with 7 bases between. The length of the CDR3 is 14 residues. Germline V gene lookup returns CDR1 SGHDT and CDR2 YYEEEE. The CDR3 bases are TGTGCCAGCAGCTTGGGATGGTCCCAAGAGACCCAGTACTTC. Protein product: CASSLGWSQETQYF.

This clone turned up a few times. The genes are TRBV9 and TRBJ2-7; D unresolved. Germline V gene sequence: CDR1 SGDLS, CDR2 YYNGEE. CDR3 length: 14 residues. V lost 0 bases and J 7 bases, leaving 14 bases between the germline ends. CDR3 DNA sequence: TGTGCCAGCAGCGTAGGTTCTCATCCTCGGGAGCAGTACTTC. This codes for CASSVGSHPREQYF.

This clone came up a few times. This rearrangement joins TRBV5-6 to TRBJ2-7; 7 bases match TRBD2. This CDR3 contains 14 residues. The junction had 10 bases not matched to a gene; V was cut back by 4 bases and J by 6 bases. CDR1 and CDR2 (germline): SGHDT, YYEEEE. The DNA for the CDR3 is TGTGCCAGCAGCCTCGGACGCGGGGGTCGCGAGCAGTACTTC. Amino acid sequence: CASSLGRGGREQYF.

This chain joins TRBV5-6 and TRBJ2-4; D remains ambiguous. CDR3 length equals 14 residues. The V gene's germline CDR1 is SGHDT and CDR2 YYEEEE. The V end lost 9 bases, the J end lost 0 bases, and 13 bases lay between the germline ends. Written as DNA, the CDR3 is TGTGCCAAACGGCGGAGAGTAGCCAAAAACATTCAGTACTTC. It yields the protein CAKRRRVAKNIQYF.

Comment on this clone: A single base is all that separates this from a far larger clone, so a read error is likely. V usage is TRBV29-1 and J usage is TRBJ2-5; unclear D gene. CDR1 is SQVTM and CDR2 is ANQGSEA in the germline V gene. This CDR3 comprises 11 residues. CDR3 amino acids: CCVVPLETQYF. CDR3 DNA: TGCTGCGTTGTGCCTTTGGAGACCCAGTACTTC.

The chain recombines TRBV25-1 with TRBJ2-4, with 10 bases that match TRBD1. The V segment lost 3 bases and the J segment 0 bases; nucleotides outside the gene matches: 5. CDR1 is MGHDK and CDR2 is SYGVNS in the germline V gene. CDR3 size: 17 residues. In DNA, the CDR3 is TGTGCCAGCAGTGACGGGACAGGGGTAATAGCCAAAAACATTCAGTACTTC. It specifies CASSDGTGVIAKNIQYF.

This clone turned up a few times. The rearrangement links TRBV30 to TRBJ2-7; 8 positions agree with TRBD1. There are 19 residues in the CDR3. V lost 0 bases, J lost 4 bases, and 20 bases stayed unmatched. Germline values: CDR1 GTSNPN, CDR2 SVGIG (reference sequence). The CDR3: CAWSVLGQGIDLGQYEQYF. The CDR3 DNA sequence: TGTGCCTGGAGTGTACTCGGACAGGGTATCGACCTGGGGCAATACGAGCAGTACTTC.

The chain carries TRBV7-8 and TRBJ2-1, with D possibly matching TRBD2 (6 bases). The CDR3 totals 13 residues. Trimming removed 5 bases from V and 8 bases from J, with 13 bases in between. Germline CDR1 and CDR2: SGHVS and FQNEAQ. The CDR3: CASSVTRLHEQFF. The DNA of the CDR3 is TGTGCCAGCAGCGTGACTAGACTCCATGAGCAGTTCTTC.

This clone was recorded a few times. This chain joins TRBV30 and TRBJ2-7; D gene unclear. V was clipped by 0 bases and J by 1 base, with 7 bases between them. CDR1 is GTSNPN and CDR2 is SVGIG in the germline V gene (reference sequence). The CDR3 has 13 residues. In DNA, the CDR3 is TGTGCCTGGAGTGTACTGCGTTCCTACGAGCAGTACTTC. It translates to CAWSVLRSYEQYF.

V usage is TRBV30 and J usage is TRBJ2-7; no reliable D call. Germline CDR1 GTSNPN, CDR2 SVGIG (reference sequence). This CDR3 comprises 13 residues. Trimming removed 2 bases at V and 2 bases at J, with 10 bases between. CDR3 protein: CAWSLERTYEQYF. The CDR3 DNA sequence: TGTGCCTGGAGTTTGGAGAGAACCTACGAGCAGTACTTC.

There are a few counts of this clone. This chain connects TRBV25-1 to TRBJ2-7, with 9 bases lining up with TRBD1. Germline assignment: CDR1 MGHDK and CDR2 SYGVNS. The J segment lost 5 bases and the V segment lost 2 bases, leaving 4 bases of the junction unmatched. The CDR3 is 14 amino acids. CDR3 nucleotide sequence: TGTGCCAGCAGTGAACCCGGGACAGGGCACGAGCAGTACTTC. It codes for CASSEPGTGHEQYF.

This chain uses TRBV7-2 with TRBJ2-4; D uncertain. The CDR3 spans 13 residues. In germline, CDR1 is SGHTA, CDR2 FQGNSA. V lost 5 bases to trimming and J lost 0 bases, with 5 bases between them. The DNA for the CDR3 is TGTGCCAGCAGCCCCCAAGCCAAAAACATTCAGTACTTC. Its protein product is CASSPQAKNIQYF.

This clone was seen a few times. This chain uses TRBV29-1 with TRBJ2-7; TRBD1 might be the D (6 bases). CDR3 length: 15 residues. The germline V and J ends were trimmed by 2 bases and 7 bases, with 21 bases remaining between them. Per the germline V gene, CDR1 is SQVTM and CDR2 is ANQGSEA. The CDR3 protein is CSVEKGGTGYREQYF. CDR3 sequence (DNA): TGCAGCGTTGAAAAAGGGGGTACAGGGTATAGGGAGCAGTACTTC.

A few counts support this clone. The chain carries TRBV28 and TRBJ1-5; tentative D call: TRBD1 (6 bases). V was cut by 10 bases and J by 4 bases, with 14 bases left in between. CDR3 length equals 13 residues. CDR1 and CDR2 (germline): MDHEN, SYDVKM. CDR3 sequence reads: CAIRQGLNQPQHF. The CDR3 DNA sequence: TGTGCCATTAGGCAGGGGCTTAATCAGCCCCAGCATTTT.

This clone has a handful of counts. The V and J genes are TRBV1 and TRBJ1-5; the table names TRBD1, a call not compared with the DNA. TRBV1 is marked as a pseudogene. CDR3 length: 16 amino acids. The CDR3 region is CTSSHRTATSNQPQHF. The CDR3 nucleotides read TGCACCAGCAGCCATCGGACAGCAACGAGCAATCAGCCCCAGCATTTT.

V and J are TRBV4-1 and TRBJ2-5; 12 nucleotides agree with TRBD2. This CDR3 contains 16 residues. The V and J ends lost 4 bases and 5 bases, in that order; junction bases with no gene match: 8. Germline CDR1 and CDR2: MGHRA and YSYEKL. DNA of the CDR3: TGCGCCAGCAGCCCACACGGACTAGCGGGACCGGAGACCCAGTACTTC. It is translated as CASSPHGLAGPETQYF.

This clone showed up just a few times. This chain joins TRBV29-1 and TRBJ2-7; 8 nucleotides match TRBD1. V shed 7 bases and J 3 bases; nucleotides not matched to a gene: 5. This CDR3 comprises 12 residues. In germline, CDR1 is SQVTM, CDR2 ANQGSEA. The CDR3 sequence: CSAGQGGYEQYF. The CDR3 region has the DNA TGCAGCGCCGGACAGGGTGGCTACGAGCAGTACTTC.

On this clone itself: With only one base between it and a far larger clone, this is likely a read error. V gene TRBV4-1 combines with J gene TRBJ2-3; D is ambiguous. CDR3 length equals 17 residues. In germline, CDR1 is MGHRA, CDR2 YSYEKL. V was trimmed by 1 base and J by 2 bases, leaving 16 bases between them. CDR3 amino acids: CASSQVALGLHTDTQYF. The CDR3 bases are TGCGCCAGCAGCCAAGTCGCGCTTGGCCTGCACACAGATACGCAGTATTTT.

Many counts were recorded for this clone. In the same sample, other DNA sequences code for this CDR3. The chain combines TRBV7-2 with TRBJ2-4; maybe TRBD2 (5 bases). The ends were cut back, 1 base at V and 0 bases at J, with 10 bases in the middle. From germline, CDR1 is SGHTA and CDR2 FQGNSA. This CDR3 region has 16 residues. CDR3 in DNA: TGTGCCAGCAGCTTAGTAGGTGGGAGAGCCAAAAACATTCAGTACTTC. As protein: CASSLVGGRAKNIQYF. Full variable domain (outside the CDR3, taken from reference TRBV7-2 and TRBJ2-4): GAGVSQSPSNKVTEKGKDVELRCDPISGHTALYWYRQSLGQGLEFLIYFQGNSAPDKSGLPSDRFSAERTGGSVSTLTIQRTQQEDSAVYLCASSLVGGRAKNIQYFGAGTRLSVL.